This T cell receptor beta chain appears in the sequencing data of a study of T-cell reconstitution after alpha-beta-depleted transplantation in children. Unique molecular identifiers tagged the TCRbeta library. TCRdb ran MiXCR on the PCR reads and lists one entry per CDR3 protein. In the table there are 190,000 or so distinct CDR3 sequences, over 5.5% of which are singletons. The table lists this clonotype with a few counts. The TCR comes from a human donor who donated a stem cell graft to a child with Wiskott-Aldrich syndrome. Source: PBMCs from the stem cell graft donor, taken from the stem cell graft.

CDR3 sequence: CASSHDRVLDTQYF. DNA of the CDR3: TGTGCCAGCAGCCACGACAGGGTTTTAGATACGCAGTATTTT. The chain has TRBV5-6 and TRBJ2-3, with 7 positions matching TRBD1. Germline CDR1 and CDR2: SGHDT and YYEEEE. The trim removed 4 bases at V and 5 bases at J, leaving 7 bases unmatched. CDR3 length equals 14 residues.